This T cell receptor beta chain was captured in a study of blood T cell repertoires in COVID-19 (dated by TCRdb to 2020 to 2021). Broadly, across the study: Samples from collaborators originated in the United States, Italy and Spain and spanned both the acute and convalescent phases of COVID-19. HLA class I and class II types, where available, came from metadata supplied by the sample provider rather than from assay-based typing. The material from the prospective study consisted of cDNA or gDNA derived from T cells, B-cell-depleted T cells, or PBMCs. Deeply sampled blood TCRbeta repertoires from subjects exposed to, actively infected with, or recovered from COVID-19 were included in the dataset. Sample metadata almost always included a de-identified subject ID, COVID-19 status, age in years and sex. The repertoires were released in a freely available public database intended as a resource for research on the immune response to SARS-CoV-2. The samples were drawn from two sources: the first 160 participants of the ongoing ImmuneRACE study, and some 1,300 subjects contributed by 6 global collaborators. General findings and caveats noted by the study authors: The quantity of clinical and demographic metadata differed by source and by participant and was supplied without curation.

Each collaborating institution followed its own protocols to collect whole blood in K2EDTA tubes. For TCRbeta analysis, collaborator samples were shipped as frozen whole blood, as isolated PBMCs, or as DNA extracted from either sample type. TCRbeta CDR3 regions were amplified from genomic DNA using the immunoSEQ Assay, a bias-controlled multiplex PCR. In the source study's methods: Within the assay, amplification of reference gene primers was used to estimate how many nucleated cells each sample contained. To quantify the absolute abundance of each unique TCRbeta CDR3 rearrangement, sequence reads were collapsed and filtered. Productive Simpson clonality was computed per sample as the square root of Simpson's diversity index over productive rearrangements. TCRdb retrieved this table from immuneACCESS and kept in-frame rearrangements only. Not all clones are present; in checked studies, unresolved V genes account for under half, and no reason is known for the remainder. That table is the source of V, J and clone size, and D and trimming were worked out from the DNA. This sample holds around 130,000 clones; approximately 85% were observed only once. The top ten clonotypes cover approximately 4.3% of the sample.

From the cysteine up to the phenylalanine, the CDR3 has a length of 15 residues. Just the 45-base CDR3 DNA is kept, in frame starting at base 1. The junction carries 11 bases between V and J, which are trimmed by 1 base and 2 bases respectively. As encoded in the germline V gene (reference sequence), CDR1 is PRHDT while CDR2 is FYEKMQ. Details on this clone: The antigen it binds to is not known. No qualities accompany the bases; no much larger clone lies one base away.

Sequenced material: peripheral blood. The V and J genes are TRBV13 and TRBJ1-2; TRBD1 is a possible D gene, resting on 6 matching bases. The source of this sequence is a human donor in a cohort sampled during active COVID-19. CDR3 protein: CASSLDRGANYGYTF. The DNA reads TGTGCCAGCAGCTTAGATCGGGGGGCCAACTATGGCTACACCTTC.